A single sample is the source of the 19 T cell receptor beta chains below, sequenced in a study of CD8 T cells in Susac syndrome. An amount of RNA that ranged from about 0.45 to 1 ug was reverse transcribed with random hexamers. From the immunoSEQ multiplex PCR reads, TCRdb called clonotypes with MiXCR, one entry per CDR3 protein. The sample shows about 76,000 distinct CDR3 sequences, under 95% of them seen only once. The sample was CD8+ T cells from PBMCs. The receptors stem from a human donor with Susac syndrome.

V gene TRBV14 combines with J gene TRBJ2-6; D ambiguous. The CDR3 length is 17 residues. The V gene lost 0 bases and the J gene lost 0 bases, with 9 bases spanning the gap. The germline V gene has CDR1 SGHDN and CDR2 FVKESK. The CDR3 coding sequence is TGTGCCAGCAGCCAAGATATTATCGGCTCTGGGGCCAACGTCCTGACTTTC. This encodes CASSQDIIGSGANVLTF.

The chain is built from TRBV7-9 and TRBJ2-7; the match to TRBD1 covers 7 bases. The CDR3 has 14 residues. The germline V gene encodes CDR1 SEHNR and CDR2 FQNEAQ (reference sequence). The J segment lost 1 base and the V segment lost 4 bases, leaving 4 bases of the junction unmatched. CDR3 in amino acids: CASSSPGQSYEQYF. As DNA, the CDR3 is TGTGCCAGCAGCTCTCCGGGACAGTCCTACGAGCAGTACTTC.

Here the CDR3 DNA reads TGTGCCAGCACCCGACAGGGGCCCACTGAAGCTTTCTTT. As protein: CASTRQGPTEAFF. The chain combines TRBV6-2 or TRBV6-3 with TRBJ1-1; 8 nucleotides agree with TRBD1. The CDR3 consists of 13 residues. J lost 4 bases, V lost 7 bases, and 5 bases had no gene match. Germline lookup yields CDR1 MNHEY and CDR2 SVGEGT.

The chain recombines TRBV7-9 with TRBJ1-5; maybe TRBD1 (6 bases). Trimming left V 5 bases short and J 2 bases short, with 16 bases between. The CDR3 runs 16 residues. The V gene's germline CDR1 is SEHNR and CDR2 FQNEAQ (reference sequence). CDR3: CASSRGGGTGNQPQHF. CDR3 sequence (DNA): TGTGCCAGCAGCAGGGGGGGTGGAACTGGCAATCAGCCCCAGCATTTT.

The chain uses TRBV29-1 and TRBJ1-2; D gene uncertain. Germline CDR1 and CDR2: SQVTM and ANQGSEA. There are 12 residues in the CDR3. Trimming pared 6 bases from V and 2 bases from J, leaving 10 bases between. CDR3 DNA sequence: TGCAGCGTAGGTACAAGAAACTATGGCTACACCTTC. It is translated as CSVGTRNYGYTF.

The rearrangement uses TRBV5-6 and TRBJ1-2, with a weak D call TRBD1 (6 bases). The germline V and J ends were trimmed by 5 bases and 6 bases, with 17 bases remaining between them. The CDR3 contains 14 residues. Germline V CDR1 and CDR2: SGHDT, YYEEEE. CDR3 sequence (DNA): TGTGCCAGCAGGCGGTCGCGGGCAGGGGATGGCTACACCTTC. Translating gives CASRRSRAGDGYTF. Using reference TRBV5-6 and TRBJ1-2 for the parts outside the CDR3, the full variable domain is DAGVTQSPTHLIKTRGQQVTLRCSPKSGHDTVSWYQQALGQGPQFIFQYYEEEERQRGNFPDRFSGHQFPNYSSELNVNALLLGDSALYLCASRRSRAGDGYTFGSGTRLTVV.

The gene calls are TRBV19 and TRBJ2-2; TRBD2 matches at 10 bases. The CDR3 runs 17 residues. Losses at the gene ends were 3 bases for V and 3 bases for J; bases not matched to a gene: 7. Per the germline V gene, CDR1 is LNHDA and CDR2 is SQIVND (reference sequence). CDR3 DNA: TGTGCCAGTAGTATTAGGACTAGCGGAACATACACCGGGGAGCTGTTTTTT. Translation gives CASSIRTSGTYTGELFF.

This clonotype was seen only once. V usage is TRBV27 and J usage is TRBJ1-1; D perhaps matches TRBD1 (5 bases). The V end lost 5 bases, the J end lost 4 bases, and 14 bases lay between the germline ends. The CDR3 extends over 14 amino acids. Germline assignment: CDR1 MNHEY and CDR2 SMNVEV (reference sequence). The CDR3 DNA sequence: TGTGCCAGCAGTATTGGGGGAGGATTCACTGAAGCTTTCTTT. It yields the protein CASSIGGGFTEAFF.

V and J are TRBV7-6 and TRBJ2-7; 12 positions agree with TRBD1. V lost 4 bases to trimming and J lost 5 bases; unmatched junction nucleotides: 6. From germline, CDR1 is SGHVS and CDR2 FNYEAQ. This CDR3 region has 15 residues. CDR3 in amino acids: CASSSGQGALNEQYF. The CDR3 nucleotides read TGTGCCAGCAGCTCGGGACAGGGGGCGCTCAACGAGCAGTACTTC. Drawing the rest from reference TRBV7-6 and TRBJ2-7, the complete variable domain is GAGVSQSPRYKVTKRGQDVALRCDPISGHVSLYWYRQALGQGPEFLTYFNYEAQQDKSGLPNDRFSAERPEGSISTLTIQRTEQRDSAMYRCASSSGQGALNEQYFGPGTRLTVT.

The chain couples TRBV5-1 to TRBJ2-7, with D maybe TRBD1 (6 bases). V lost 0 bases and J 12 bases, leaving 13 bases between the germline ends. In germline, CDR1 is SGHRS, CDR2 YFSETQ. There are 12 residues in the CDR3. The CDR3 DNA reads as TGCGCCAGCAGCTTGGCTGGGGGCGAGGGGTACTTC. Its protein product is CASSLAGGEGYF.

The CDR3 nucleotides read TGTGCCAGCAGTTTAAGGGGCCTTTACACCGGGGAGCTGTTTTTT. Translated, it gives CASSLRGLYTGELFF. The chain joins TRBV28 to TRBJ2-2; possible D gene TRBD1, 5 bases. The V gene lost 2 bases and the J gene lost 3 bases, with 10 bases spanning the gap. This CDR3 has 15 amino acids. Germline V gene data show CDR1 as MDHEN and CDR2 as SYDVKM.

This clonotype was seen once. The chain recombines TRBV25-1 with TRBJ2-5; D possibly uses TRBD1 or TRBD2 (5 bases each). With 7 bases removed from V and 3 bases from J, the gap between germline ends came to 18 bases. Germline V gene lookup returns CDR1 MGHDK and CDR2 SYGVNS. The CDR3 length is 15 residues. In DNA form, the CDR3 reads TGTGCCAGCAAAAACTCCGGGTGGGGGAAAGAGACCCAGTACTTC. Translating gives CASKNSGWGKETQYF. Filled out from reference TRBV25-1 and TRBJ2-5, the complete variable domain reads EADIYQTPRYLVIGTGKKITLECSQTMGHDKMYWYQQDPGMELHLIHYSYGVNSTEKGDLSSESTVSRIRTEHFPLTLESARPSHTSQYLCASKNSGWGKETQYFGPGTRLLVL.

This clonotype was picked up one time. This rearrangement joins TRBV3-1 to TRBJ2-5; D unresolved. The germline V gene has CDR1 LGHDT and CDR2 YNNKEL (reference sequence). This CDR3 spans 15 amino acids. The V end was cut by 1 base, the J end by 2 bases, with 11 bases between. As DNA, the CDR3 is TGTGCCAGCAGCCAAGGAGTCGGCGGACAAGAGACCCAGTACTTC. This encodes CASSQGVGGQETQYF.

The V and J genes are TRBV13 and TRBJ2-2; the D is unclear. This CDR3 contains 15 residues. The V gene's germline CDR1 is PRHDT and CDR2 FYEKMQ (reference sequence). With 2 bases removed from V and 5 bases from J, the gap between germline ends came to 12 bases. CDR3 in amino acids: CASSLSNSWTGELFF. The CDR3 nucleotides read TGTGCCAGCAGCTTATCTAACTCGTGGACCGGGGAGCTGTTTTTT. Using reference TRBV13 and TRBJ2-2 for the parts outside the CDR3, the full variable domain is AAGVIQSPRHLIKEKRETATLKCYPIPRHDTVYWYQQGPGQDPQFLISFYEKMQSDKGSIPDRFSAQQFSDYHSELNMSSLELGDSALYFCASSLSNSWTGELFFGEGSRLTVL.

The V call is TRBV19, the J call TRBJ1-5; D unresolved. CDR1 LNHDA and CDR2 SQIVND come from the germline V gene (reference sequence). CDR3 length: 16 amino acids. V was shortened by 3 bases and J by 2 bases, with 14 bases between the two germline ends. The CDR3 loop reads CASSISVTVGNQPQHF. As DNA, the CDR3 is TGTGCCAGTAGTATTTCCGTCACAGTGGGCAATCAGCCCCAGCATTTT.

The genes are TRBV2 and TRBJ2-4; D might be TRBD2 (7 bases). The CDR3 has 16 residues. CDR1 SNHLY and CDR2 FYNNEI come from the germline V gene. Deletions cut 7 bases from V and 3 bases from J, with 19 bases between. Here the CDR3 DNA reads TGTGCCAGCACCCTTGTGGGAGGGGGTGGCAAAAACATTCAGTACTTC. This sequence encodes CASTLVGGGGKNIQYF.

This chain uses TRBV20-1 with TRBJ2-1; D is uncertain. The V and J ends lost 1 base and 3 bases respectively, with 13 bases between them. CDR3 length: 15 amino acids. Germline V gives CDR1 DFQATT, CDR2 SNEGSKA (reference sequence). CDR3 in DNA: TGCAGTGCTAGAGTGGTGGAAATGGACTACAATGAGCAGTTCTTC. Encoded protein: CSARVVEMDYNEQFF.

J is TRBJ2-5 and V is TRBV2, with unresolved D. The V gene lost 0 bases and the J gene lost 11 bases, with 10 bases spanning the gap. Germline assignment: CDR1 SNHLY and CDR2 FYNNEI. The length of the CDR3 is 12 residues. CDR3 loop: CASSEAMRIQYF. The CDR3 region has the DNA TGTGCCAGCAGTGAAGCTATGAGAATTCAGTACTTC. Complete variable domain (other parts from reference TRBV2 and TRBJ2-5): EPEVTQTPSHQVTQMGQEVILRCVPISNHLYFYWYRQILGQKVEFLVSFYNNEISEKSEIFDDQFSVERPDGSNFTLKIRSTKLEDSAMYFCASSEAMRIQYFGPGTRLLVL.

The chain joins TRBV21-1 to TRBJ1-3. TRBV21-1 is assigned pseudogene status. This CDR3 is 16 amino acids long. This CDR3 reads CASSKAPDYSGNTIYF. The DNA of the CDR3 is TGTGCCAGCAGCAAAGCGCCAGACTACTCTGGAAACACCATATATTTT.